The entry below gives a single T cell receptor (beta chain) sequence along with its context. This sample was taken from a study of cytomegalovirus exposure and HLA in healthy donors. V lost 7 bases to trimming and J lost 3 bases; unmatched junction nucleotides: 9. The CDR3 spans 15 residues. Per germline, CDR1 LNHDA and CDR2 SQIVND (reference sequence). 60 Vbeta and 13 Jbeta primers were used in PCR. Generated by immunoSEQ multiplex PCR, the TCRdb table keeps only in-frame clones and is missing some. The sample holds approximately 97,000 clones, 78% seen once. Sequenced input: PBMCs. This TCR came from a woman aged 40 to 50 in good health and CMV-seropositive. V usage is TRBV19 and J usage is TRBJ1-5, with TRBD1 matching over 7 bases. In nucleotides, the CDR3 is TGTGCCAGTACCCTAGGGACAGAGCTCAATCAGCCCCAGCATTTT. Translated: CASTLGTELNQPQHF.